This T cell receptor (beta chain) came from a study of T cells in localized non-small cell lung cancer (dated by TCRdb to the early 2020s). Regarding the research as a whole: T cell repertoires of a few hundred early-stage NSCLC patients were analyzed, with tumors being compared against uninvolved tumor-adjacent lungs. The cohort comprised around 250 treatment-naïve NSCLC patients with resected, localized lung tumors. Of the NSCLC patients, roughly 130 were male and approximately 97 were female, and the mean age was about 69 years. Findings and caveats that apply to the study as a whole: Higher T cell density in blood was associated with longer overall survival, whereas higher clonality in adjacent lung was associated with shorter survival. Of the top 100 tumor clones, a median of about 53 were detected in paired uninvolved adjacent lung; around 27 were also among that lung's top 100. Because multi-region tumor sequencing was not performed, intratumor heterogeneity could not be ruled out. Because the study design was exploratory, TCR variables were selected using unadjusted p-values without false-discovery rate correction. Uninvolved tumor-adjacent lung showed the highest T cell clonality, higher than tumor, which suggests more focused antigenic responses in the adjacent lung.

At diagnosis, peripheral blood, uninvolved tumor-adjacent lung and tumor were collected and stored as a combination of fresh-frozen and FFPE material. Blood samples were analyzed as peripheral blood mononuclear cells for TCR repertoire profiling. The immunoSEQ Assay was used to sequence TCR beta CDR3 regions from DNA. The source study handled its data this way. To compute T cell density, TCR beta template counts were normalized to usable DNA, which was estimated by amplifying housekeeping genes. Richness was estimated using the preseqR package, with extrapolation to 400,000 templates for PBMC samples and to 120,000 templates for tissue samples. Clonality was taken to be one minus Pielou's evenness. Tissue-enriched TCRs were identified through differential abundance testing performed on productive amino-acid clonotypes, with a minimum total count of 5 and an alpha of 0.1. The Jaccard Index and the Morisita Overlap Index were used to measure how much the repertoires overlapped between compartments. GLIPH grouped TCR beta CDR3s together with public tetramer-defined viral CDR3s, and a viral motif had to include at least three viral sequences and also show V-gene enrichment. TCRdb carries this immuneACCESS record with in-frame sequences only. Its versions omit some clonotypes, under half of them owing to an unresolved V gene in the studies checked, with the rest unexplained. That table is the source of V, J and clone size, and D and trimming were worked out from the DNA. The sample table lists roughly 24,000 clones, around nine tenths of them with a count of one. The ten largest clones take up 22% of the sample.

V is pruned by 5 bases and J by 6 bases, leaving 5 bases of the junction without a gene match. From the cysteine through the phenylalanine, the CDR3 covers 13 amino acids. The CDR3 DNA has 39 bases and is translated from base 1. The germline V gene (reference sequence) gives CDR1 as SEHNR and CDR2 as FQNEAQ. As for this clone: Its antigen specificity is not known. Within one base of it there is no much larger clone, and no base qualities were kept.

The source is a man aged 40-75 years with stage I squamous cell lung carcinoma. The sequencing used peripheral blood, collected before any cancer treatment. The chain employs TRBV7-9 and TRBJ1-1, with 8 bases matching TRBD1. The CDR3 loop reads CASSPTGDPEAFF. The nucleotide sequence reads TGTGCCAGCAGCCCGACAGGGGACCCTGAAGCTTTCTTT.